Reported below is one T cell receptor beta chain. Its antigen is still unknown. It has no much larger one-base neighbor in the sample; base qualities were not kept. The collaborating institutions used their own protocols to collect whole blood in K2EDTA tubes. Collaborator samples were shipped for TCRbeta analysis as frozen whole blood, isolated PBMCs, or DNA extracted from either sample type. V gives up 6 bases and J gives up 8 bases, and the segment between their germline ends measures 13 bases. From the germline V gene, CDR1 is MDHEN and CDR2 is SYDVKM. CDR3 length: 12 amino acids, cysteine to phenylalanine. The kept DNA is CDR3 alone, 36 bases in frame from the first base. The immunoSEQ Assay, a bias-controlled multiplex PCR, was used to amplify TCRbeta CDR3 regions from genomic DNA. In the original analysis: Within the assay, amplification of reference gene primers was used to estimate how many nucleated cells each sample contained. To quantify the absolute abundance of each unique TCRbeta CDR3 rearrangement, sequence reads were collapsed and filtered. Productive Simpson clonality was computed per sample as the square root of Simpson's diversity index over productive rearrangements. TCRdb's version of the immuneACCESS table is confined to in-frame rearrangements and falls short of the full clone set. An unresolved V gene accounts for under half of the shortfall where checked; the remainder is of unknown origin. That table supplies the V and J calls and clone size; D and trimming were determined from the DNA. Present in this sample are some 57,000 clones, roughly 88% of which were seen just once. The top ten clones comprise around 23% of the sample.

The data are from a study of blood T cell repertoires in COVID-19 (dated by TCRdb to the early 2020s). As for the study more broadly: Samples covering the acute and convalescent phases of COVID-19 were provided by collaborators in the United States, Italy and Spain. Nearly every sample came with metadata listing a de-identified subject ID, COVID-19 status, age in years and sex. A freely available public database, intended as a resource for researchers studying the immune response to SARS-CoV-2, is where the repertoires were released. Deeply sampled blood TCRbeta repertoires from subjects exposed to, actively infected with, or recovered from COVID-19 were included in the dataset. Where HLA class I and class II types were available, the types were taken from metadata supplied by the sample provider, not from assay-based typing. The material from the prospective study consisted of cDNA or gDNA derived from T cells, B-cell-depleted T cells, or PBMCs. Samples were obtained from the ongoing ImmuneRACE study (first 160 participants) and from 1,254 subjects provided by 6 global collaborators. Overall study results and their limits: How much clinical and demographic metadata was included differed by source and by participant, and the metadata was provided uncurated.

The TCR was taken from an elderly woman with acute or convalescent COVID-19. The V and J genes are TRBV28 and TRBJ1-1; a tentative D call is TRBD1 (5 bases match). Material for sequencing was peripheral blood. For the CDR3, the sequence is CASRIETGEAFF. The sequence in DNA is TGTGCCAGCAGGATCGAAACAGGAGAAGCTTTCTTT.